The sample holds many counts of the clone carrying this TCR beta chain. Its antigen remains unknown. V trimming: 4 bases; J trimming: 2 bases; junction bases outside the gene matches: 20. Per germline, CDR1 SGHAT and CDR2 FQDESV (reference sequence). The CDR3 is 20 residues long. The record originates from a study of regulatory T cells in long-lasting Graves disease. General observations from the study: Persistent disease preferred TRBV28, TRBJ1-2 and TRBJ2-5.

The time point denotes: newly diagnosed GD, antithyroid drugs for less than 3 months. RNA isolated from PBMCs was used to make the TCR library. The EDTA tubes were filled with around 8.5 milliliters of drawn peripheral blood. The authors built TCR beta libraries using iRepertoire HTBI primers and Arm-PCR of CDR3 regions. TCRdb called the multiplex PCR reads again in MiXCR, with one record for every CDR3 protein. The sample contains about 350,000 distinct CDR3 sequences, roughly 15% of which appear only once. This same sample was also taken into another study, of T cells in Graves' hyperthyroidism and ophthalmopathy. That work contributes: Hyperthyroidism was newly diagnosed in patients aged 18 to 65 (duration under 2 months).

The material sequenced was peripheral blood mononuclear cells (PBMCs), taken at new diagnosis, from a patient treated with antithyroid drugs. The clonotype was recovered from a woman aged 18-29 years with Graves disease. V is TRBV11-1 and J is TRBJ2-1, with 7 bases lining up with TRBD2. The CDR3 sequence: CASSYTWGGSYGWAYNEQFF. CDR3 coding DNA: TGTGCCAGCAGCTATACTTGGGGCGGGAGCTACGGATGGGCCTACAATGAGCAGTTCTTC.